The 8 T cell receptor delta chains listed next were all sequenced from one sample in a study of gamma-delta T cells after stem cell transplantation. TCRdb re-processed the RT-PCR reads via CATT. The profile shows 3,200 or so delta-chain clones, around 5% of them singletons. Sequences were obtained from gamma-delta T cells. The receptors originated from a human donor. It is not recorded whose cells these are; they may come from a transplant donor.

As to this clone: TCRdb records a much larger clone's protein for this DNA, with a difference at residue 6 that likely arises from a read error; the protein given is the translation of the DNA. The J gene is TRDJ1, the V gene TRDV2; TRDD3 agrees at 9 bases. This CDR3 is built from 15 residues. V was pared by 6 bases and J by 4 bases, with 11 bases of the junction left unmatched. In germline, CDR1 is GEAIGNYY, CDR2 EKD. CDR3 nucleotides: TGTGCCTGTCTTCTAATGGGGGATAAGGGCGATAAACTCATCTTT. As protein: CACLLMGDKGDKLIF.

Concerning this clone: It is likely a read error: a sequence one base away is far more abundant. Distinct nucleotide sequences in the sample also encode this CDR3. The rearrangement links TRDV2 to TRDJ1, with 13 bases that match TRDD3. CDR3 length equals 18 residues. CDR1 and CDR2 (germline): GEAIGNYY, EKD. The CDR3 sequence is CACDTLTGGYENTDKLIF. The CDR3 coding sequence is TGTGCCTGTGACACGCTGACTGGGGGATACGAGAACACTGATAAACTCATCTTT.

This clone is judged medium-sized. This likely stems from a read error, as it lies one base from a far larger clone. This rearrangement joins TRDV2 to TRDJ1, with D possibly TRDD3 on 5 matching bases. V dropped 0 bases and J dropped 4 bases, with 23 bases sitting between them. Germline-derived CDR1 and CDR2 are GEAIGNYY and EKD. The CDR3 consists of 18 residues. This CDR3 is CACDTAGWGPTYIDKLIF. CDR3 bases: TGTGCCTGTGACACCGCTGGGTGGGGACCAACTTACATCGATAAACTCATCTTT.

This clone was observed at least ten times. A far larger clone lies a single base away; this is likely a read error. The sample carries other DNA sequences with the same CDR3. This chain uses TRDV2 with TRDJ1; a weak D match, TRDD3 (6 bases). The V end lost 0 bases, the J end lost 0 bases, and 19 bases lay between the germline ends. The CDR3 spans 18 residues. Germline V lookup: CDR1 GEAIGNYY, CDR2 EKD. The CDR3 DNA reads as TGTGCCTGTGACACCGCTGGGTGGGGGCCAACTTACACCGATAAACTCATCTTT. Its protein product is CACDTAGWGPTYTDKLIF.

This clone was counted only a few times. TCRdb shows a much larger clone's protein in place of this DNA's translation, and the two differ at residue 12, likely through a read error; the protein shown is translated from the DNA. The genes are TRDV2 and TRDJ1; 12 positions match TRDD3. The junction had 7 bases not matched to a gene; V was cut back by 0 bases and J by 0 bases. The germline CDR1 and CDR2 sequences are GEAIGNYY and EKD. The CDR3 spans 18 residues. The DNA of the CDR3 is TGTGCCTGTGACACCTTAAACCTGGGGGATACGAACACCGATAAACTCATCTTT. It codes for CACDTLNLGDTNTDKLIF.

The CDR3 sequence: CACDFLGEPTDKLIF. Here the CDR3 DNA reads TGTGCCTGTGACTTTCTGGGGGAGCCCACCGATAAACTCATCTTT. The chain uses TRDV2 and TRDJ1; the match to TRDD3 covers 8 bases. The CDR3 runs to 15 residues. After removal of 3 bases from V and 1 base from J, the junction contained 6 bases not matched to a gene. Germline loops: CDR1 GEAIGNYY, CDR2 EKD.

There are a few counts of this clone. TCRdb's protein for this DNA is that of a much larger clone and differs from the translation at residue 8, likely a read error; the protein shown is the DNA translation. The rearrangement links TRDV2 to TRDJ2; 7 positions match TRDD3. The V gene's germline CDR1 is GEAIGNYY and CDR2 EKD. The CDR3 runs 19 residues. V was clipped by 0 bases and J by 0 bases; unmatched bases: 12. CDR3 nucleotides: TGTGCCTGTGACACCGTGGGGGAGGAGAAAGCGACTTTGACAGCACAACTCTTCTTT. It specifies CACDTVGEEKATLTAQLFF.

A few counts support this clone. TCRdb pairs this DNA with a much larger clone's protein that differs at residue 4, likely a read error; the protein shown was translated from the DNA. The chain couples TRDV2 to TRDJ1, with 12 bases fitting TRDD3. This CDR3 comprises 19 residues. Germline-derived CDR1 and CDR2 are GEAIGNYY and EKD. The CDR3 DNA sequence: TGTGCCTGTGGCACCCTATTTACTGGGGGATACTTGTACACCGATAAACTCATCTTT. Protein: CACGTLFTGGYLYTDKLIF.